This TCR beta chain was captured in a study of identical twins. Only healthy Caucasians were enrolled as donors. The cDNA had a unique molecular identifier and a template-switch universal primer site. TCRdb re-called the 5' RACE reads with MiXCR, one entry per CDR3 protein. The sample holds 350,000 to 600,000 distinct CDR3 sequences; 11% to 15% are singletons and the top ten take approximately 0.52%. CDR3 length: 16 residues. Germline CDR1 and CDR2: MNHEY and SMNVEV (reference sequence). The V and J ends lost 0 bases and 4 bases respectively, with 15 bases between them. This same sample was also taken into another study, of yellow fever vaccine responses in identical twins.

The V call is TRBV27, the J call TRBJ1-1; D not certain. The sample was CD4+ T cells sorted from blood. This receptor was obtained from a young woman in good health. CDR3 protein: CASSLSQSLWGTEAFF. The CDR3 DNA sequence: TGTGCCAGCAGTTTATCCCAGTCGCTTTGGGGCACTGAAGCTTTCTTT.